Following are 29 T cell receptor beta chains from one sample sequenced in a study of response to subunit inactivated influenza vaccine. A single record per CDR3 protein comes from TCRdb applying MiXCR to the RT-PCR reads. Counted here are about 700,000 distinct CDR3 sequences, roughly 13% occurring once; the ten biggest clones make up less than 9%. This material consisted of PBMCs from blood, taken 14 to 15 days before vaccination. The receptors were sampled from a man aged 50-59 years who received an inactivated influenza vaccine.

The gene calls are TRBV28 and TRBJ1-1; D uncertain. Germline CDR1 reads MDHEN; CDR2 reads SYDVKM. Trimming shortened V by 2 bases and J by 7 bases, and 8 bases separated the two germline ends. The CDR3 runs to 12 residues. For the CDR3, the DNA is TGTGCCAGCAGTTTAGAGGCGTATGAAGCTTTCTTT. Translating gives CASSLEAYEAFF.

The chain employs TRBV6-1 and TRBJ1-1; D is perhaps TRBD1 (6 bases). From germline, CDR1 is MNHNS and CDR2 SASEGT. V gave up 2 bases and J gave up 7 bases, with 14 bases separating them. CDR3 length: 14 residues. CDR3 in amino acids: CASSEFTGLGEAFF. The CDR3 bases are TGTGCCAGCAGTGAATTTACAGGGCTGGGTGAAGCTTTCTTT.

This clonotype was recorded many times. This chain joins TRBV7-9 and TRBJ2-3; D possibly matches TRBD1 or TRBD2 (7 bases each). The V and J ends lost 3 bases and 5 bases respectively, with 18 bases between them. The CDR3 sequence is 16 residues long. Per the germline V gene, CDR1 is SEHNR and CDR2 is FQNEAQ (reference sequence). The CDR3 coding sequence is TGTGCCAGCAGCTTCCCTCTCTCAGGGGGGGTAGATACGCAGTATTTT. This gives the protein CASSFPLSGGVDTQYF. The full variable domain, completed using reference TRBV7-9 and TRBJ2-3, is DTGVSQNPRHKITKRGQNVTFRCDPISEHNRLYWYRQTLGQGPEFLTYFQNEAQLEKSRLLSDRFSAERPKGSFSTLEIQRTEQGDSAMYLCASSFPLSGGVDTQYFGPGTRLTVL.

The DNA of the CDR3 is TGTGCCAGCAGCCAGGTGCCTAATGAAAAACTGTTTTTT. Residues: CASSQVPNEKLFF. This rearrangement joins TRBV6-1 to TRBJ1-4; D not certain. V was pared by 6 bases and J by 3 bases, with 8 bases between. Germline V lookup: CDR1 MNHNS, CDR2 SASEGT. This CDR3 has 13 amino acids.

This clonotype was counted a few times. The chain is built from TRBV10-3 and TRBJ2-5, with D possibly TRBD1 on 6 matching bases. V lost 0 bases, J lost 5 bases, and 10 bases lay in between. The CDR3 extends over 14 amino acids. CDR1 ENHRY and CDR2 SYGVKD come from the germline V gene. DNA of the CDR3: TGTGCCATCAGTGAGTCGGCAGGGGCGGAGACCCAGTACTTC. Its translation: CAISESAGAETQYF.

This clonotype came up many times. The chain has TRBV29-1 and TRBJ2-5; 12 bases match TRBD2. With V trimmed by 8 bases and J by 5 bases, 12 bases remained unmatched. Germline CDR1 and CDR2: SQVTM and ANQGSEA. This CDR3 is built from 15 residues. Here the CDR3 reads CSTDLAGGPSETQYF. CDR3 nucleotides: TGCAGCACTGACCTAGCGGGAGGGCCCTCGGAGACCCAGTACTTC.

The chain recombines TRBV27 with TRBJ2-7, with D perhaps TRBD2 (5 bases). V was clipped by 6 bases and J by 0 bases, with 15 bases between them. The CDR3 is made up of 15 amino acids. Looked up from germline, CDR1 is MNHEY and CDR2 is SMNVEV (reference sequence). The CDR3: CASSPLAVHSYEQYF. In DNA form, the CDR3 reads TGTGCCAGCAGCCCCCTAGCAGTACACTCCTACGAGCAGTACTTC.

The CDR3 bases are TGTGCCAGCAGTTCCCTCGGGGGCTCCTACAATGAGCAGTTCTTC. Translation gives CASSSLGGSYNEQFF. The chain combines TRBV28 with TRBJ2-1; D might be TRBD2 (6 bases). The V and J ends lost 4 bases and 0 bases respectively, with 10 bases between them. Per germline, CDR1 MDHEN and CDR2 SYDVKM. The CDR3 length is 15 residues.

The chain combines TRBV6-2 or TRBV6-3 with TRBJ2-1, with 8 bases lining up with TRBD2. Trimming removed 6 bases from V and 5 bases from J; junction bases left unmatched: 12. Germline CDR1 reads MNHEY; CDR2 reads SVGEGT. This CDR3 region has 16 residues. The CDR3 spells CASSLPGLASHNEQFF. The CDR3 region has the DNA TGTGCCAGCAGCCTACCCGGACTAGCAAGCCACAATGAGCAGTTCTTC.

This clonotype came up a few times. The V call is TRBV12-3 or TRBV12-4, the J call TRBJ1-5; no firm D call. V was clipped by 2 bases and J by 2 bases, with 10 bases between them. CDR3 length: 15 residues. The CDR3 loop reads CASSLWGEGNQPQHF. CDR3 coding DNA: TGTGCCAGCAGTTTATGGGGAGAAGGCAATCAGCCCCAGCATTTT.

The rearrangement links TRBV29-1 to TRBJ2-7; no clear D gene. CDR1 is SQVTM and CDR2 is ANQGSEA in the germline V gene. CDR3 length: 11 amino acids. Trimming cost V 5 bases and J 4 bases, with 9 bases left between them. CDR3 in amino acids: CSVLVLYEQYF. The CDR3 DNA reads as TGCAGCGTTTTAGTCCTTTACGAGCAGTACTTC.

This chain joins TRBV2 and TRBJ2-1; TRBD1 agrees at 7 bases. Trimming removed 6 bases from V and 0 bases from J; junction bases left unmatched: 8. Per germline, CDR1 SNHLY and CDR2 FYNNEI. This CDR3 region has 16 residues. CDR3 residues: CASSADRVGSYNEQFF. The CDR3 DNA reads TGTGCCAGCAGCGCAGACAGGGTGGGCTCCTACAATGAGCAGTTCTTC.

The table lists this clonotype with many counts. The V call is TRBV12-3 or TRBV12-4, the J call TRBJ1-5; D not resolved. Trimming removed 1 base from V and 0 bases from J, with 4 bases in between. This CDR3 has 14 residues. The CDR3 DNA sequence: TGTGCCAGCAGTTTAGGGCTTAGCAATCAGCCCCAGCATTTT. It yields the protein CASSLGLSNQPQHF.

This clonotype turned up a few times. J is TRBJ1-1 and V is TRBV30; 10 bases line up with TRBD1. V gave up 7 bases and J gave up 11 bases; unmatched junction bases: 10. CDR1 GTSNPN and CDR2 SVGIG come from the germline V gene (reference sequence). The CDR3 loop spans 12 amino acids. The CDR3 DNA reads TGTGCCTTTTCACGACAGGGGGCTTTGGCTTTCTTT. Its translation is CAFSRQGALAFF.

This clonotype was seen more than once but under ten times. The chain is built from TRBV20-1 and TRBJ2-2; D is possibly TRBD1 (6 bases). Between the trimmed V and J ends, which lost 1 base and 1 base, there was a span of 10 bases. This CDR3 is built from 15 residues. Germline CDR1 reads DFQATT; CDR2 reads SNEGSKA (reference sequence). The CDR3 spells CSARAGTLNTGELFF. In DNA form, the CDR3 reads TGCAGTGCTAGAGCCGGGACATTGAACACCGGGGAGCTGTTTTTT.

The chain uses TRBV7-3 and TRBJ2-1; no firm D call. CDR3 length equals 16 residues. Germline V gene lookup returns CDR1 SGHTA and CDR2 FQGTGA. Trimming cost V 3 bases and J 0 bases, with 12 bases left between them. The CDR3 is CASSFHSSISYNEQFF. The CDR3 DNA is TGTGCCAGCAGCTTTCATTCCAGTATCTCCTACAATGAGCAGTTCTTC. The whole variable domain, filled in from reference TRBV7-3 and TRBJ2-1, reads GAGVSQTPSNKVTEKGKYVELRCDPISGHTALYWYRQSLGQGPEFLIYFQGTGAADDSGLPNDRFFAVRPEGSVSTLKIQRTERGDSAVYLCASSFHSSISYNEQFFGPGTRLTVL.

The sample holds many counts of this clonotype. The CDR3 is CASRFGTGGYEQYF. The CDR3 region has the DNA TGTGCCAGCAGGTTTGGGACAGGGGGCTACGAGCAGTACTTC. The chain uses TRBV2 and TRBJ2-7; 11 bases match TRBD1. This CDR3 comprises 14 residues. J was trimmed by 3 bases and V by 6 bases; bases with no gene match: 4. The germline V gene encodes CDR1 SNHLY and CDR2 FYNNEI.

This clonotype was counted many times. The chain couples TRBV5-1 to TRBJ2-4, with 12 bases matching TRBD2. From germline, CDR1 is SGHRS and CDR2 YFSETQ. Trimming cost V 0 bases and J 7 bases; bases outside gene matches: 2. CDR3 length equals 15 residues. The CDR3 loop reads CASSLGGTSGNIQYF. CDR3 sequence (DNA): TGCGCCAGCAGCTTGGGAGGGACTAGCGGGAACATTCAGTACTTC.

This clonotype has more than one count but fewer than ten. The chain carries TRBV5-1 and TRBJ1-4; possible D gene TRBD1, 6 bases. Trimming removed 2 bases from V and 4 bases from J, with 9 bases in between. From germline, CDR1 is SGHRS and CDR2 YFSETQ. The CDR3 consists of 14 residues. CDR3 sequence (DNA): TGCGCCAGCAGCTTTGGGGGCCTTAATGAAAAACTGTTTTTT. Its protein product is CASSFGGLNEKLFF.

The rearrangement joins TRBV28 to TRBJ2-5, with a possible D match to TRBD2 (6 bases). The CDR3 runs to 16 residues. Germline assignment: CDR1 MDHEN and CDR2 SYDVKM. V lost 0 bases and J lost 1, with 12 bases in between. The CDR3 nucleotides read TGTGCCAGCAGTTTATGGTTGGGACTTATCCAAGAGACCCAGTACTTC. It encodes CASSLWLGLIQETQYF.

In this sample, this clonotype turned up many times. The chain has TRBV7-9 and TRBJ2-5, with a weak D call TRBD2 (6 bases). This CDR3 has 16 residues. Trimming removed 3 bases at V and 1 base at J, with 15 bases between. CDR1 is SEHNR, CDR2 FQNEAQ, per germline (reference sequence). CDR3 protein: CASSFSQLATQETQYF. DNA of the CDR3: TGTGCCAGCAGCTTTTCCCAGCTAGCGACCCAAGAGACCCAGTACTTC.

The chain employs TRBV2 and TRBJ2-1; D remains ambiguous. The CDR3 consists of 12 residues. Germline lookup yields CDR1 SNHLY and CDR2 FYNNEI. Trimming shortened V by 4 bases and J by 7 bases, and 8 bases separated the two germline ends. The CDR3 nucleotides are TGTGCCAGCAGTGTCATCAGGAATGAGCAGTTCTTC. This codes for CASSVIRNEQFF.

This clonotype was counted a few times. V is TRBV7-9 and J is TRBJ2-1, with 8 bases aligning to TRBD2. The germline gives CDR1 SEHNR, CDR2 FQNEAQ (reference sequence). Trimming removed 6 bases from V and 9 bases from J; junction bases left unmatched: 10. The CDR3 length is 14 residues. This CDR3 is CASSLAGGGVEQFF. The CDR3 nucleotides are TGTGCCAGCAGTTTGGCGGGAGGAGGCGTTGAGCAGTTCTTC. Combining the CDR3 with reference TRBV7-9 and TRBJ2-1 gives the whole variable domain DTGVSQNPRHKITKRGQNVTFRCDPISEHNRLYWYRQTLGQGPEFLTYFQNEAQLEKSRLLSDRFSAERPKGSFSTLEIQRTEQGDSAMYLCASSLAGGGVEQFFGPGTRLTVL.

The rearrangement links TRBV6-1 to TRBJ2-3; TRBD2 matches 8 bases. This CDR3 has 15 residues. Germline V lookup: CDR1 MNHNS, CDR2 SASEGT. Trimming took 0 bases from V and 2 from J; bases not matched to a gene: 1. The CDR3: CASSEASGNTDTQYF. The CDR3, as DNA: TGTGCCAGCAGTGAAGCTAGCGGGAACACAGATACGCAGTATTTT.

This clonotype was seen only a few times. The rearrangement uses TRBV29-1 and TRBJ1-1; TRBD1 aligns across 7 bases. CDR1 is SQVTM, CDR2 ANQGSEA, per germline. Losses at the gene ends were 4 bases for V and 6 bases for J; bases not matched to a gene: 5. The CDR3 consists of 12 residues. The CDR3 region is CSVGDRGPEAFF. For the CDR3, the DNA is TGCAGCGTTGGGGACAGAGGCCCTGAAGCTTTCTTT.

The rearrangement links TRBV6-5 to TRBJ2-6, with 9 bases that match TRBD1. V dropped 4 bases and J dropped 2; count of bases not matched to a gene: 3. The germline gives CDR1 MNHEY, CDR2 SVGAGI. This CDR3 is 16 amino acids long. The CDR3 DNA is TGTGCCAGCAGTTCGGGACAGGGAACTGGGGCCAACGTCCTGACTTTC. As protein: CASSSGQGTGANVLTF.

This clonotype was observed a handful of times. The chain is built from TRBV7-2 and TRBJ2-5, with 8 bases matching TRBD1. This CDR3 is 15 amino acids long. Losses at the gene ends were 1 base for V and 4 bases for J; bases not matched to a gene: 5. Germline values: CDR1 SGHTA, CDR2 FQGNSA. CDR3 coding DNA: TGTGCCAGCAGCTTAGTGAGACAGGGGTTAGAGACCCAGTACTTC. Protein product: CASSLVRQGLETQYF. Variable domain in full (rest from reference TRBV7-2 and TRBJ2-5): GAGVSQSPSNKVTEKGKDVELRCDPISGHTALYWYRQSLGQGLEFLIYFQGNSAPDKSGLPSDRFSAERTGGSVSTLTIQRTQQEDSAVYLCASSLVRQGLETQYFGPGTRLLVL.

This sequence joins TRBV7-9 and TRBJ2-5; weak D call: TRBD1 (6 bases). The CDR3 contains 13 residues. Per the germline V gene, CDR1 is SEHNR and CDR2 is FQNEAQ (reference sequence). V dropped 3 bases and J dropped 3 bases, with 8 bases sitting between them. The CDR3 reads CASSFRDKETQYF. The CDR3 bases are TGTGCCAGCAGCTTCCGGGACAAAGAGACCCAGTACTTC.

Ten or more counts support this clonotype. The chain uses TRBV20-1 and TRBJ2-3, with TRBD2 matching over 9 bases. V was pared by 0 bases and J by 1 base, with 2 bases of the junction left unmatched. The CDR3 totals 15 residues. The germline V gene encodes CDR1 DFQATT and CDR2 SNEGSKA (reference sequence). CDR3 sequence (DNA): TGCAGTGCTAGAGATTCTAGCGGGGGCACAGATACGCAGTATTTT. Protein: CSARDSSGGTDTQYF.